Each of the 29 T cell receptor beta chains below was sequenced from the same sample in a study of blood T cell repertoires in COVID-19. Sequencing used immunoSEQ multiplex PCR; TCRdb keeps in-frame clones, though not all of them. The sample holds fewer than 250,000 clones; nearly 90% are singletons and the top ten take 6.2%. The sample was peripheral blood. The receptors originated from a woman between 40 and 50 years old who had recovered from COVID-19.

This sequence joins TRBV5-6 and TRBJ1-2; D perhaps matches TRBD1 (5 bases). Trimming left V 4 bases short and J 7 bases short, with 14 bases between. This CDR3 has 13 residues. CDR1 and CDR2 from the germline V gene are SGHDT and YYEEEE. The CDR3 spells CASSRGSQAGYTF. As DNA, the CDR3 is TGTGCCAGCAGCCGGGGGTCCCAGGCTGGCTACACCTTC.

This chain links TRBV27 with TRBJ1-4; 11 bases are shared with TRBD1. With 5 bases clipped from V and 8 bases from J, the junction kept 7 bases outside the gene matches. The CDR3 contains 15 residues. The germline gives CDR1 MNHEY, CDR2 SMNVEV (reference sequence). The CDR3 is CASSQGQGAWEKLFF. The CDR3 DNA follows: TGTGCCAGCAGTCAAGGACAGGGGGCGTGGGAAAAACTGTTTTTT.

The chain carries TRBV28 and TRBJ1-5; D remains ambiguous. The CDR3 is made up of 12 amino acids. Germline-derived CDR1 and CDR2 are MDHEN and SYDVKM. V dropped 6 bases and J dropped 5 bases, with 8 bases sitting between them. CDR3 loop: CASRRTDQPQHF. The CDR3 DNA follows: TGTGCCAGCAGGCGAACGGATCAGCCCCAGCATTTT.

The chain links TRBV9 to TRBJ1-2, with TRBD1 matching over 7 bases. Per germline, CDR1 SGDLS and CDR2 YYNGEE. The CDR3 extends over 13 amino acids. The V and J ends lost 2 bases and 6 bases, in that order; junction bases with no gene match: 4. CDR3 loop: CASSVMTGNGYTF. CDR3 sequence (DNA): TGTGCCAGCAGCGTCATGACAGGGAATGGCTACACCTTC.

The rearrangement links TRBV7-2 to TRBJ2-7, with 11 bases lining up with TRBD2. The CDR3 is made up of 15 amino acids. Germline CDR1 SGHTA, CDR2 FQGNSA. With 5 bases clipped from V and 3 bases from J, the junction kept 6 bases outside the gene matches. The CDR3 nucleotides are TGTGCCAGCAGCCCTCGACTAGCGGGAAACTACGAGCAGTACTTC. This gives the protein CASSPRLAGNYEQYF.

The chain couples TRBV6-5 to TRBJ2-1; TRBD1 aligns across 9 bases. Germline V gene data show CDR1 as MNHEY and CDR2 as SVGAGI. Germline trimming cut 2 bases from V and 6 bases from J; bases unmatched to any gene: 8. CDR3 size: 16 residues. The CDR3, as DNA: TGTGCCAGCAGTTACGGGGACAGGGTAGGAGGCAATGAGCAGTTCTTC. As protein: CASSYGDRVGGNEQFF.

The chain recombines TRBV5-1 with TRBJ1-1; 8 nucleotides line up with TRBD1. The CDR3 contains 17 residues. The V gene end was trimmed by 4 bases and the J gene end by 1 base; junction bases not matched to a gene: 12. CDR1 SGHRS and CDR2 YFSETQ come from the germline V gene. The CDR3 protein is CASSRPETGAPNTEAFF. CDR3 coding DNA: TGCGCCAGCAGCCGGCCCGAGACAGGGGCTCCGAACACTGAAGCTTTCTTT. Full variable domain (rest looked up from reference TRBV5-1 and TRBJ1-1): KAGVTQTPRYLIKTRGQQVTLSCSPISGHRSVSWYQQTPGQGLQFLFEYFSETQRNKGNFPGRFSGRQFSNSRSEMNVSTLELGDSALYLCASSRPETGAPNTEAFFGQGTRLTVV.

V and J are TRBV24-1 and TRBJ1-2; 8 bases are shared with TRBD1. J was trimmed by 4 bases and V by 6 bases; bases with no gene match: 6. The CDR3 spans 14 residues. The germline CDR1 and CDR2 sequences are KGHDR and SFDVKD. CDR3 nucleotide sequence: TGTGCCACCAGTCCGGACAGGGCGGCCTATGGCTACACCTTC. Translating it yields CATSPDRAAYGYTF.

The genes are TRBV28 and TRBJ2-7; tentative D call: TRBD2 (5 bases). V was pared by 5 bases and J by 1 base, with 15 bases between. CDR1 is MDHEN, CDR2 SYDVKM, per germline. The CDR3 has 15 residues. The CDR3 nucleotides are TGTGCCAGCAGTCCGTCCGGGGTGGCATCCTACGAGCAGTACTTC. This gives the protein CASSPSGVASYEQYF.

There are a few counts of this clone. The chain uses TRBV7-9 and TRBJ1-1; 9 nucleotides line up with TRBD1. Trimming took 3 bases from V and 4 from J; bases not matched to a gene: 3. CDR1 and CDR2 from the germline V gene are SEHNR and FQNEAQ (reference sequence). This CDR3 region has 14 residues. For the CDR3, the DNA is TGTGCCAGCAGCTTCGGACAGGGGTTCACTGAAGCTTTCTTT. This gives the protein CASSFGQGFTEAFF. The complete variable domain, with remaining parts taken from reference TRBV7-9 and TRBJ1-1, reads DTGVSQNPRHKITKRGQNVTFRCDPISEHNRLYWYRQTLGQGPEFLTYFQNEAQLEKSRLLSDRFSAERPKGSFSTLEIQRTEQGDSAMYLCASSFGQGFTEAFFGQGTRLTVV.

In its sample, this clone was seen once. The chain has TRBV19 and TRBJ1-2; D not certain. Germline V gene sequence: CDR1 LNHDA, CDR2 SQIVND (reference sequence). Trimming cost V 2 bases and J 8 bases, with 12 bases left between them. This CDR3 is 13 amino acids long. The CDR3: CASSIPELRGYTF. Written as DNA, the CDR3 is TGTGCCAGTAGTATACCCGAGCTCCGAGGCTACACCTTC. Full variable domain (rest looked up from reference TRBV19 and TRBJ1-2): DGGITQSPKYLFRKEGQNVTLSCEQNLNHDAMYWYRQDPGQGLRLIYYSQIVNDFQKGDIAEGYSVSREKKESFPLTVTSAQKNPTAFYLCASSIPELRGYTFGSGTRLTVV.

V and J are TRBV29-1 and TRBJ2-1, with D possibly TRBD1 on 5 matching bases. This CDR3 comprises 13 residues. Between the trimmed V and J ends, which lost 7 bases and 2 bases, there was a span of 12 bases. CDR1 is SQVTM and CDR2 is ANQGSEA in the germline V gene. The CDR3 DNA sequence: TGCAGCGGCAACCAGGGTACCTACAATGAGCAGTTCTTC. Translating gives CSGNQGTYNEQFF.

The chain uses TRBV7-9 and TRBJ1-1; TRBD1 agrees at 7 bases. Trimming removed 4 bases from V and 3 bases from J; junction bases left unmatched: 8. The CDR3 length is 15 residues. Germline V gene lookup returns CDR1 SEHNR and CDR2 FQNEAQ (reference sequence). The CDR3 reads CASSYSVRGDTEAFF. In DNA form, the CDR3 reads TGTGCCAGCAGCTATTCTGTCAGGGGGGACACTGAAGCTTTCTTT.

This clone was detected a few times. The J gene is TRBJ1-1, the V gene TRBV19; perhaps TRBD1 as D (6 bases). The ends were cut back, 5 bases at V and 4 bases at J, with 14 bases in the middle. This CDR3 is 14 amino acids long. Germline V gene sequence: CDR1 LNHDA, CDR2 SQIVND (reference sequence). The CDR3 protein is CASSARGGGTEAFF. CDR3 DNA sequence: TGTGCCAGTAGTGCCAGGGGTGGTGGCACTGAAGCTTTCTTT.

The chain recombines TRBV5-1 with TRBJ2-7; 7 nucleotides match TRBD2. In germline, CDR1 is SGHRS, CDR2 YFSETQ. This CDR3 is built from 17 residues. With 0 bases clipped from V and 0 bases from J, the junction kept 9 bases outside the gene matches. The CDR3: CASSLVSGTTVSYEQYF. Here the CDR3 DNA reads TGCGCCAGCAGCTTGGTATCCGGGACTACCGTCTCCTACGAGCAGTACTTC.

This clone was observed a few times. The chain recombines TRBV28 with TRBJ1-2, with 8 bases identical to TRBD1. The V gene's germline CDR1 is MDHEN and CDR2 SYDVKM. The CDR3 is 16 amino acids. J was trimmed by 0 bases and V by 7 bases; bases with no gene match: 10. The DNA for the CDR3 is TGTGCCAGCATAAGCCTGAACAGGGGGGCTAACTATGGCTACACCTTC. Translated: CASISLNRGANYGYTF.

The gene calls are TRBV18 and TRBJ2-7; possible D gene TRBD1, 5 bases. Per germline, CDR1 KGHSH and CDR2 LQKENI. This CDR3 region has 16 residues. The V and J ends lost 3 bases and 0 bases respectively, with 15 bases between them. In nucleotides, the CDR3 is TGTGCCAGCTCACCTTTAAGGGGTTGGAGCTCCTACGAGCAGTACTTC. Its translation is CASSPLRGWSSYEQYF.

The sample holds one count of this clone. This rearrangement joins TRBV2 to TRBJ1-1; the D gene is possibly TRBD1 (6 bases). The CDR3 has 14 amino acids. V was shortened by 4 bases and J by 1 base, with 10 bases between the two germline ends. CDR1 is SNHLY, CDR2 FYNNEI, per germline. As DNA, the CDR3 is TGTGCCAGCAGTGTGAGGGGGTGGAACACTGAAGCTTTCTTT. Its translation: CASSVRGWNTEAFF.

About this clone itself: Within the sample, other DNA sequences also encode this same CDR3. The CDR3 spells CASSPQGTYEQYF. CDR3 DNA sequence: TGTGCCAGCTCACCCCAGGGGACCTACGAGCAGTACTTC. The genes are TRBV18 and TRBJ2-7; a weak D match, TRBD1 (6 bases). Germline values: CDR1 KGHSH, CDR2 LQKENI. The CDR3 extends over 13 amino acids. The V end was cut by 3 bases, the J end by 2 bases, with 8 bases between.

The rearrangement uses TRBV6-4 and TRBJ2-1, with D maybe TRBD1 (5 bases). The CDR3 is 14 residues long. Germline assignment: CDR1 MRHNA and CDR2 SNTAGT. The V gene lost 5 bases and the J gene lost 10 bases, with 18 bases spanning the gap. The CDR3 sequence: CASSSIARVAEQFF. The CDR3 coding sequence is TGTGCCAGCAGTTCAATAGCCAGGGTCGCAGAGCAGTTCTTC.

This clone was seen at least ten times. V usage is TRBV2 and J usage is TRBJ1-2; no clear D gene. The CDR3 runs 13 residues. Germline V gene data show CDR1 as SNHLY and CDR2 as FYNNEI. V was cut by 3 bases and J by 2 bases, with 7 bases left in between. The CDR3 is CASSEGGNYGYTF. The CDR3 nucleotides are TGTGCCAGCAGTGAGGGAGGGAACTATGGCTACACCTTC.

V gene TRBV27 combines with J gene TRBJ2-6; D gene ambiguous. Germline V gene lookup returns CDR1 MNHEY and CDR2 SMNVEV (reference sequence). There are 15 residues in the CDR3. V lost 3 bases and J lost 0, with 6 bases in between. The CDR3: CASSFSSSGANVLTF. The CDR3 coding sequence is TGTGCCAGCAGTTTCTCCAGCTCTGGGGCCAACGTCCTGACTTTC.

This clone was seen only a few times. This rearrangement joins TRBV6-6 to TRBJ2-2; 8 bases are a match to TRBD1. J gave up 1 base and V 6 bases, and 7 bases lay outside the gene matches. From germline, CDR1 is MNHNY and CDR2 SVGAGI (reference sequence). This CDR3 spans 16 amino acids. The chain's CDR3 is CASRRGQGENTGELFF. The CDR3 DNA sequence: TGTGCCAGCAGGCGTGGACAGGGAGAGAACACCGGGGAGCTGTTTTTT.

In this sample, this clone turned up a few times. This chain uses TRBV7-9 with TRBJ1-2; a weak D match, TRBD1 (6 bases). V lost 7 bases to trimming and J lost 6 bases, with 18 bases between them. Germline assignment: CDR1 SEHNR and CDR2 FQNEAQ (reference sequence). This CDR3 has 14 amino acids. CDR3: CASTIHREGNGYTF. CDR3 nucleotides: TGTGCCAGCACCATCCACAGGGAGGGGAATGGCTACACCTTC.

The chain has TRBV13 and TRBJ2-7; 11 nucleotides agree with TRBD1. This CDR3 is 18 amino acids long. Germline trimming cut 3 bases from V and 0 bases from J; bases unmatched to any gene: 10. Germline V lookup: CDR1 PRHDT, CDR2 FYEKMQ (reference sequence). The CDR3 DNA is TGTGCCAGCAGCTTGTCTCCGGGACAGGGGGTAAGCTCCTACGAGCAGTACTTC. As protein: CASSLSPGQGVSSYEQYF.

CDR3 sequence reads: CASSAVTSGSGEQYF. CDR3 nucleotides: TGTGCCAGCAGTGCGGTGACTAGCGGGAGTGGGGAGCAGTACTTC. This chain links TRBV27 with TRBJ2-7, with TRBD2 matching over 12 bases. This CDR3 has 15 residues. Germline CDR1 reads MNHEY; CDR2 reads SMNVEV (reference sequence). V was pared by 5 bases and J by 7 bases, with 9 bases of the junction left unmatched.

The chain combines TRBV6-5 with TRBJ2-7; 7 bases agree with TRBD1. From germline, CDR1 is MNHEY and CDR2 SVGAGI. CDR3 length equals 14 residues. V dropped 0 bases and J dropped 5; count of bases not matched to a gene: 4. CDR3 nucleotides: TGTGCCAGCAGTTACTCGAACAGGGGTAACGAGCAGTACTTC. Protein product: CASSYSNRGNEQYF.

The chain carries TRBV19 and TRBJ1-2; possible D gene TRBD1, 6 bases. Trimming cost V 10 bases and J 0 bases, with 27 bases left between them. Germline V gene data show CDR1 as LNHDA and CDR2 as SQIVND (reference sequence). The CDR3 is 18 amino acids. The CDR3 DNA reads as TGTGCCACCTCATCGACGGCGCCAGGGGCATCGGCTAACTATGGCTACACCTTC. Protein sequence: CATSSTAPGASANYGYTF.

This clone has a handful of counts. The rearrangement links TRBV4-3 to TRBJ1-5, with 11 bases lining up with TRBD1. The CDR3 has 15 residues. Trimming at V came to 1 base and at J to 6 bases, leaving 2 bases not matched to a gene. Looked up from germline, CDR1 is LGHNA and CDR2 is YSLEER. As DNA, the CDR3 is TGCGCCAGCAGCCAAGGGGACAGGGGGTTTCAGCCCCAGCATTTT. The encoded protein is CASSQGDRGFQPQHF.